One and the same sample provided the 20 T cell receptor beta chains below, sequenced in a study of blood T cell repertoires in COVID-19. The repertoire was sequenced with immunoSEQ multiplex PCR; TCRdb's copy has only in-frame clones and lacks some. This sample has 200,000 to 300,000 clones; 88% occur once, and the top ten carry approximately 0.8%. Sequencing was performed on peripheral blood. The receptors were gathered from a woman in her twenties or thirties with acute or convalescent COVID-19.

This sequence joins TRBV7-2 and TRBJ2-1; a possible D gene is TRBD2 (5 bases). Germline CDR1 and CDR2: SGHTA and FQGNSA. The CDR3 totals 15 residues. The V end lost 7 bases, the J end lost 0 bases, and 13 bases lay between the germline ends. The DNA of the CDR3 is TGTGCCAGCACCCGGAGCGGCCCCTCCTACAATGAGCAGTTCTTC. It translates to CASTRSGPSYNEQFF.

The rearrangement links TRBV30 to TRBJ1-5; D not resolved. The germline gives CDR1 GTSNPN, CDR2 SVGIG (reference sequence). This CDR3 is 13 amino acids long. Deletions cut 0 bases from V and 4 bases from J, with 7 bases between. The CDR3 region has the DNA TGTGCCTGGAGTGTAAGAGGGAATCAGCCCCAGCATTTT. It translates to CAWSVRGNQPQHF.

This clone was picked up a small number of times. The chain couples TRBV5-4 to TRBJ2-1, with 10 bases matching TRBD2. The CDR3 loop spans 16 amino acids. V was clipped by 0 bases and J by 6 bases; unmatched bases: 6. CDR1 and CDR2 (germline): SGHNT, YYREEE (reference sequence). The CDR3 DNA is TGTGCCAGCAGCTTGGCGAGCGGGAGGGCACTCAATGAGCAGTTCTTC. Residues: CASSLASGRALNEQFF.

The chain is built from TRBV30 and TRBJ2-7; 7 bases fit TRBD1. CDR1 is GTSNPN and CDR2 is SVGIG in the germline V gene (reference sequence). Trimming removed 2 bases from V and 4 bases from J; junction bases left unmatched: 11. The CDR3 is 15 residues long. The CDR3 spells CAWSTLRAGGYEQYF. CDR3 DNA sequence: TGTGCCTGGAGTACTCTGAGGGCAGGGGGTTACGAGCAGTACTTC.

J is TRBJ2-1 and V is TRBV27; 7 nucleotides agree with TRBD1. Looked up from germline, CDR1 is MNHEY and CDR2 is SMNVEV (reference sequence). The CDR3 has 14 amino acids. With V trimmed by 7 bases and J by 0 bases, 3 bases remained unmatched. The CDR3 nucleotides are TGTGCCAGCACACAGGGGAGCTCCTACAATGAGCAGTTCTTC. Amino acids: CASTQGSSYNEQFF.

V is TRBV9 and J is TRBJ2-7, with TRBD1 identical over 8 bases. Trimming took 4 bases from V and 2 from J; bases not matched to a gene: 5. From germline, CDR1 is SGDLS and CDR2 YYNGEE. This CDR3 has 14 residues. Here the CDR3 reads CASSPGGSPYEQYF. The CDR3 nucleotides are TGTGCCAGCAGCCCAGGGGGCAGTCCCTACGAGCAGTACTTC.

The chain uses TRBV5-4 and TRBJ2-3, with 13 bases aligning to TRBD2. V trimming: 3 bases; J trimming: 1 base; junction bases outside the gene matches: 11. Germline CDR1 reads SGHNT; CDR2 reads YYREEE (reference sequence). The CDR3 has 19 amino acids. CDR3 sequence (DNA): TGTGCCAGCAGCTCACCCACTAGCGGGAGGGCCTTTGGCACAGATACGCAGTATTTT. Protein sequence: CASSSPTSGRAFGTDTQYF. Complete variable domain (other parts from reference TRBV5-4 and TRBJ2-3): ETGVTQSPTHLIKTRGQQVTLRCSSQSGHNTVSWYQQALGQGPQFIFQYYREEENGRGNFPPRFSGLQFPNYSSELNVNALELDDSALYLCASSSPTSGRAFGTDTQYFGPGTRLTVL.

The chain joins TRBV5-1 to TRBJ2-1, with unresolved D. Germline CDR1 reads SGHRS; CDR2 reads YFSETQ. V lost 2 bases and J 0 bases, leaving 9 bases between the germline ends. The CDR3 totals 15 residues. As DNA, the CDR3 is TGCGCCAGCAGCTTCCGACAAAGCTCCTACAATGAGCAGTTCTTC. Its protein is CASSFRQSSYNEQFF. Full variable domain (missing parts from reference TRBV5-1 and TRBJ2-1): KAGVTQTPRYLIKTRGQQVTLSCSPISGHRSVSWYQQTPGQGLQFLFEYFSETQRNKGNFPGRFSGRQFSNSRSEMNVSTLELGDSALYLCASSFRQSSYNEQFFGPGTRLTVL.

This rearrangement joins TRBV4-2 to TRBJ2-4; D not certain. Trimming removed 1 base at V and 3 bases at J, with 10 bases between. Germline CDR1 LGHNA, CDR2 YNFKEQ. There are 15 residues in the CDR3. Here the CDR3 reads CASSQGAYDKNIQYF. The DNA for the CDR3 is TGTGCCAGCAGCCAAGGGGCGTATGACAAAAACATTCAGTACTTC.

This chain connects TRBV4-3 to TRBJ2-2, with D perhaps matching TRBD2 (5 bases). CDR3 length equals 15 residues. From germline, CDR1 is LGHNA and CDR2 YSLEER. V was pared by 0 bases and J by 5 bases, with 10 bases between. CDR3: CASSQDLRGTGELFF. The CDR3 DNA sequence: TGCGCCAGCAGCCAAGATCTTCGGGGAACCGGGGAGCTGTTTTTT.

V gene TRBV15 combines with J gene TRBJ2-3; TRBD2 matches at 11 bases. The germline gives CDR1 LNHNV, CDR2 YYDKDF (reference sequence). There are 16 residues in the CDR3. With V trimmed by 5 bases and J by 2 bases, 6 bases remained unmatched. CDR3 nucleotides: TGTGCCACCAGCGGAGGGACTAGCGGACTCACAGATACGCAGTATTTT. Its protein product is CATSGGTSGLTDTQYF.

The table lists this clone with a count of one. This chain connects TRBV11-1 to TRBJ1-3, with 8 bases identical to TRBD1. V lost 4 bases and J lost 4; bases outside the gene matches: 3. CDR3 length: 14 amino acids. Germline lookup yields CDR1 SGHAT and CDR2 FQDESV (reference sequence). Here the CDR3 DNA reads TGTGCCAGCAGCTCCGGACAGGGAGGAAACACCATATATTTT. This sequence encodes CASSSGQGGNTIYF.

The chain links TRBV29-1 to TRBJ2-3; the D is unclear. CDR1 is SQVTM and CDR2 is ANQGSEA in the germline V gene. The CDR3 is made up of 11 amino acids. V was pared by 7 bases and J by 4 bases, with 9 bases between. Here the CDR3 DNA reads TGCAGCGCTCGACTGTCAGATACGCAGTATTTT. This translates into CSARLSDTQYF.

CDR3 amino acids: CASSVAVRGGNQPQHF. The CDR3 DNA follows: TGTGCCAGCAGCGTAGCGGTCAGGGGGGGCAATCAGCCCCAGCATTTT. The chain joins TRBV9 to TRBJ1-5, with 7 bases aligning to TRBD1. CDR3 length: 16 residues. From germline, CDR1 is SGDLS and CDR2 YYNGEE. J lost 2 bases, V lost 0 bases, and 5 bases had no gene match.

The chain uses TRBV7-6 and TRBJ2-1; D gene ambiguous. Trimming removed 4 bases at V and 0 bases at J, with 10 bases between. CDR1 is SGHVS and CDR2 is FNYEAQ in the germline V gene. This CDR3 is built from 15 residues. CDR3 DNA: TGTGCCAGCAGCTCCCCCGGTGGCTCCTACAATGAGCAGTTCTTC. Amino acids: CASSSPGGSYNEQFF.

This chain's CDR3 is CASSINSEKLFF. The CDR3 DNA follows: TGCGCCAGCAGTATTAATAGTGAAAAACTGTTTTTT. The chain combines TRBV10-2 with TRBJ1-4, with D unresolved. The CDR3 runs 12 residues. The germline CDR1 and CDR2 sequences are WSHSY and SAAADI. The V and J ends lost 5 bases and 7 bases respectively, with 8 bases between them.

V and J are TRBV11-3 and TRBJ2-7; no firm D call. V was clipped by 0 bases and J by 7 bases, with 7 bases between them. The V gene's germline CDR1 is SGHNT and CDR2 YENEEA. The CDR3 has 12 amino acids. Here the CDR3 reads CASSLDPLEQYF. The CDR3 DNA is TGTGCCAGCAGCTTAGACCCCTTGGAGCAGTACTTC.

V and J are TRBV6-5 and TRBJ1-1; D is perhaps TRBD1 (5 bases). The CDR3 runs to 16 residues. V lost 2 bases and J 5 bases, leaving 18 bases between the germline ends. Germline V CDR1 and CDR2: MNHEY, SVGAGI. As DNA, the CDR3 is TGTGCCAGCAGTTACGGAAATACAGGTGTTGGGACTGAAGCTTTCTTT. It specifies CASSYGNTGVGTEAFF.

The chain employs TRBV10-3 and TRBJ2-3, with 7 bases that match TRBD2. The CDR3 consists of 14 residues. V lost 6 bases and J lost 3; bases outside the gene matches: 6. Germline CDR1 ENHRY, CDR2 SYGVKD. The CDR3 protein is CAIRRPGGTDTQYF. The CDR3, as DNA: TGTGCCATCAGACGTCCGGGGGGAACAGATACGCAGTATTTT.

This clone was recorded once. J is TRBJ1-2 and V is TRBV5-1, with 11 bases matching TRBD1. Per the germline V gene, CDR1 is SGHRS and CDR2 is YFSETQ. The CDR3 length is 16 residues. The junction had 8 bases not matched to a gene; V was cut back by 0 bases and J by 7 bases. CDR3 region: CASSLERVGTGGGYTF. The CDR3 DNA sequence: TGCGCCAGCAGCTTGGAAAGAGTCGGGACAGGGGGTGGCTACACCTTC. Full variable domain (remainder filled in from reference TRBV5-1 and TRBJ1-2): KAGVTQTPRYLIKTRGQQVTLSCSPISGHRSVSWYQQTPGQGLQFLFEYFSETQRNKGNFPGRFSGRQFSNSRSEMNVSTLELGDSALYLCASSLERVGTGGGYTFGSGTRLTVV.